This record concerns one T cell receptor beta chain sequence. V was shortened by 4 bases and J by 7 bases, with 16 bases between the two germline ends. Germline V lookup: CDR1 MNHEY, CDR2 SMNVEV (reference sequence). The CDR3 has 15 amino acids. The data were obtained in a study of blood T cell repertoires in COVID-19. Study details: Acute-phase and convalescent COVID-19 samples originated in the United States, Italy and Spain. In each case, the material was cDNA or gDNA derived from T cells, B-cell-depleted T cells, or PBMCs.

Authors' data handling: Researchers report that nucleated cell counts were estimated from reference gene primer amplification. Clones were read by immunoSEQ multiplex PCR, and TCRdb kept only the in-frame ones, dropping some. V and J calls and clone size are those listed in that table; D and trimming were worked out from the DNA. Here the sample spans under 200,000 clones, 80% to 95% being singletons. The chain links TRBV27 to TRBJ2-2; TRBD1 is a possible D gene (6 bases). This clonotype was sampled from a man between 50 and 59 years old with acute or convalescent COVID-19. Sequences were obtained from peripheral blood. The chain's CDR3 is CASSSTQGPYGELFF. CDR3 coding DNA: TGTGCCAGCAGTTCTACACAGGGACCCTACGGGGAGCTGTTTTTT.